This T cell receptor (beta chain) was found in a study of CD8+ T cells in alopecia areata. The overall study: Treatment of the treated patients consisted of oral tofacitinib, 5 to 10 mg twice daily. Study-wide points: Under tofacitinib, fewer expanded CD8+ clones appeared among the top 100 scalp clones.

The CDR3 has 14 amino acids. V gave up 1 base and J gave up 7 bases, with 14 bases separating them. CDR1 and CDR2 from the germline V gene are GTSNPN and SVGIG (reference sequence). Concerning this clone: Its antigen is as yet unknown.

The treatment is: oral pan-JAK inhibitor, 5-10 mg twice daily. Lesional scalp tissue (obtained by punch biopsy) and peripheral blood were collected from alopecia areata patients. RNA, once extracted, was reverse transcribed into cDNA for use as the sequencing template. Produced via immunoSEQ multiplex PCR; TCRdb's table is partial and in-frame only. The table includes 190,000 or so clones, roughly 61% detected once. This clonotype was sampled from a human donor with alopecia areata. This chain links TRBV30 with TRBJ2-4, with D possibly TRBD2 on 6 matching bases. The input for sequencing was CD8+ T cells sorted from blood, taken at week 24, from a patient treated with tofacitinib. The CDR3 here is CAWSAPRGKNIQYF. As DNA, the CDR3 is TGTGCCTGGAGTGCACCCCGGGGGAAGAACATTCAGTACTTC.